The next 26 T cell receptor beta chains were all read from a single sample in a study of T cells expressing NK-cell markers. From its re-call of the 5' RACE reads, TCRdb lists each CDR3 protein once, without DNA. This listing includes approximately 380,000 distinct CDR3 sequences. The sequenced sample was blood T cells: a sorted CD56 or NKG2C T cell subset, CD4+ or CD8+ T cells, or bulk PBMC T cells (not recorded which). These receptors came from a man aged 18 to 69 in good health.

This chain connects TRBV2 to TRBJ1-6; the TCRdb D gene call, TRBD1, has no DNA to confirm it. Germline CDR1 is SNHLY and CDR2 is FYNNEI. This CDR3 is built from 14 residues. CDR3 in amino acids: CASGEGTGFSPLHF.

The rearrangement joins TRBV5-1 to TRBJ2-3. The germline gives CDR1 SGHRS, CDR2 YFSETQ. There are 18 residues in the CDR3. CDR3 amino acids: CASSIGLAGVTSTDTQYF.

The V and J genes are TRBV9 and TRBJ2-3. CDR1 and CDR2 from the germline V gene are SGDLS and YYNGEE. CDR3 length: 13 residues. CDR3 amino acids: CASSVAFARPQYF.

The CDR3 loop is CASSPFERGKETQYF. The chain employs TRBV6-1 and TRBJ2-5; with no DNA, the TCRdb D assignment of TRBD2 cannot be verified. CDR1 and CDR2 (germline): MNHNS, SASEGT. The length of the CDR3 is 15 residues.

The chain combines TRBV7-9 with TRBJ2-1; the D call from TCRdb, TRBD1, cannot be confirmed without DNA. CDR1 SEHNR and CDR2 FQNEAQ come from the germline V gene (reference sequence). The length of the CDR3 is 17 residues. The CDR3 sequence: CASSLVGTRNSYNEQFF.

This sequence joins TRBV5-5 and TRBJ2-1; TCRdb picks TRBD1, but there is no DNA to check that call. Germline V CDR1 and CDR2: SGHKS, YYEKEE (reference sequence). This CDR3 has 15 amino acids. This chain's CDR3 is CASSFLTGTYNEQFF.

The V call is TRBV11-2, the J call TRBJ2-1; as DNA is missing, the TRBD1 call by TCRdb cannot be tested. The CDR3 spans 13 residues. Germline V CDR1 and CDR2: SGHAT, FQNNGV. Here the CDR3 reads CASSSPLGNEQFF. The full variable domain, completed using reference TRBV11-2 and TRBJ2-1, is EAGVAQSPRYKIIEKRQSVAFWCNPISGHATLYWYQQILGQGPKLLIQFQNNGVVDDSQLPKDRFSAERLKGVDSTLKIQPAKLEDSAVYLCASSSPLGNEQFFGPGTRLTVL.

CDR3 sequence reads: CASTPRAGELFF. The V call is TRBV7-9, the J call TRBJ2-2; the TCRdb D gene call, TRBD2, has no DNA to confirm it. The CDR3 sequence is 12 residues long. Per germline, CDR1 SEHNR and CDR2 FQNEAQ (reference sequence). Using reference TRBV7-9 and TRBJ2-2 for the parts outside the CDR3, the full variable domain is DTGVSQNPRHKITKRGQNVTFRCDPISEHNRLYWYRQTLGQGPEFLTYFQNEAQLEKSRLLSDRFSAERPKGSFSTLEIQRTEQGDSAMYLCASTPRAGELFFGEGSRLTVL.

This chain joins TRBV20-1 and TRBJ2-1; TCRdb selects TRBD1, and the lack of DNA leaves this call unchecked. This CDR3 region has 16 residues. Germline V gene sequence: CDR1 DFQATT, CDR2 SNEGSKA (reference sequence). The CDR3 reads CSAIAQGGLPYNEQFF.

Here the CDR3 reads CASSVTGVTEQYF. The rearrangement links TRBV2 to TRBJ2-7; the TCRdb call, TRBD1, lacks DNA for checking. CDR3 length: 13 amino acids. Germline assignment: CDR1 SNHLY and CDR2 FYNNEI.

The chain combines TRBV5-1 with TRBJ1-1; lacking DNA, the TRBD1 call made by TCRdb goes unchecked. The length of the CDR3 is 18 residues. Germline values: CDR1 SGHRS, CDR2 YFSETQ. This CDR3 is CASRLRGNSGVWNTEAFF.

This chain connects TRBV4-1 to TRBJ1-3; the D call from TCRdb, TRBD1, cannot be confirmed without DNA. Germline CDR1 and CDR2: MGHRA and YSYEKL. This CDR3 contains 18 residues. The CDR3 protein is CASSDLVGTASSGNTIYF.

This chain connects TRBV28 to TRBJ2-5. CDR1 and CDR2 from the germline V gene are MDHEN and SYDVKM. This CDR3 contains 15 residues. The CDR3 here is CASSLWAGRQETQYF.

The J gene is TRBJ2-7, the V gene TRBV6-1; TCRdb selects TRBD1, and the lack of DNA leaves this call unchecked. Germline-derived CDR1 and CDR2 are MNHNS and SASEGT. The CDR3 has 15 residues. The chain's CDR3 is CASSAGDRGPYEQYF.

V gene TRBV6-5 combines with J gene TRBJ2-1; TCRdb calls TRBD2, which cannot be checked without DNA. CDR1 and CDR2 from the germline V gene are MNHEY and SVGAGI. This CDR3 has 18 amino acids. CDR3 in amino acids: CASSYSPFLGGGGNEQFF.

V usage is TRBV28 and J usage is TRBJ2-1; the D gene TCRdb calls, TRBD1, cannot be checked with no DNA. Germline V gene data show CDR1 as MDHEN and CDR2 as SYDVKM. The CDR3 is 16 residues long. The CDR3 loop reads CASVTGGRPLYNEQFF.

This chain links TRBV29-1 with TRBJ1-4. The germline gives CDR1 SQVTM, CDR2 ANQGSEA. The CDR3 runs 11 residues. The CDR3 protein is CSVELGEKLFF.

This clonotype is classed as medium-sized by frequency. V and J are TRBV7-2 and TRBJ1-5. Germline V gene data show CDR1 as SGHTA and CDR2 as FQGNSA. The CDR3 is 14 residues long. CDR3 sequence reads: CASSLDYGNQPQHF.

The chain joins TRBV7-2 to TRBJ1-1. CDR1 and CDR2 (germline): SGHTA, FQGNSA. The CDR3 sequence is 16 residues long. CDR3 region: CASSTTGGGMNTEAFF. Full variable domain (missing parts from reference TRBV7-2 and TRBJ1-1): GAGVSQSPSNKVTEKGKDVELRCDPISGHTALYWYRQSLGQGLEFLIYFQGNSAPDKSGLPSDRFSAERTGGSVSTLTIQRTQQEDSAVYLCASSTTGGGMNTEAFFGQGTRLTVV.

The CDR3 here is CASSSVQGSNSPLHF. The chain has TRBV11-2 and TRBJ1-6; TCRdb names TRBD1, which stays unverified in the absence of DNA. The CDR3 is 15 residues long. Germline CDR1 and CDR2: SGHAT and FQNNGV.

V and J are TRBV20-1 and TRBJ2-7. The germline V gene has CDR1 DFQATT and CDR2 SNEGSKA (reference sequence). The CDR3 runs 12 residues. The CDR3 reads CSAIGFTYEQYF.

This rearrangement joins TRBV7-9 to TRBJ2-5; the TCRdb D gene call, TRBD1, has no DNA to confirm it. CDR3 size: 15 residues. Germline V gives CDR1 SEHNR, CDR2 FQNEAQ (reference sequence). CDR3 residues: CASSRRVSARETQYF.

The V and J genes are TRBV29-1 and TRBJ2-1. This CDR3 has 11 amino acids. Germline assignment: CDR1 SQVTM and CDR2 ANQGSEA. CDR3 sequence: CSVRHNNEQFF.

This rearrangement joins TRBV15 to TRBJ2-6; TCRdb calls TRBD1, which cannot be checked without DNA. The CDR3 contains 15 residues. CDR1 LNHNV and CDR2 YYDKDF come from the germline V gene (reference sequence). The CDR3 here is CATSKQGTGANVLTF.

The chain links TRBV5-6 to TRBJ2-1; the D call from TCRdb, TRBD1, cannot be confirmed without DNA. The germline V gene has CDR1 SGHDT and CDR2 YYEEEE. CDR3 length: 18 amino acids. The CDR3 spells CASGRIQGQALGYNEQFF.

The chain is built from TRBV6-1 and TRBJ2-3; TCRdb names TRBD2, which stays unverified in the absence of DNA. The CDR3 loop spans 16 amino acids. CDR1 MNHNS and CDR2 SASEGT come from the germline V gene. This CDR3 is CASKEIAGGPTDTQYF.